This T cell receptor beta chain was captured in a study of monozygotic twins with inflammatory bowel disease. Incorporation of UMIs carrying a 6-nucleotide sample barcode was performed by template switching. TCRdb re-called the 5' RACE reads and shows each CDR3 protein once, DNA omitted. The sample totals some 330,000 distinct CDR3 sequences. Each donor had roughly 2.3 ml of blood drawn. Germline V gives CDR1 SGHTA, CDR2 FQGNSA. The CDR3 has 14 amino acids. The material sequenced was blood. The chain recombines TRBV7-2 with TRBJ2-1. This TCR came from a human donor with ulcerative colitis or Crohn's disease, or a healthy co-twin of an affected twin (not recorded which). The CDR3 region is CASSLTLGSNEQFF.